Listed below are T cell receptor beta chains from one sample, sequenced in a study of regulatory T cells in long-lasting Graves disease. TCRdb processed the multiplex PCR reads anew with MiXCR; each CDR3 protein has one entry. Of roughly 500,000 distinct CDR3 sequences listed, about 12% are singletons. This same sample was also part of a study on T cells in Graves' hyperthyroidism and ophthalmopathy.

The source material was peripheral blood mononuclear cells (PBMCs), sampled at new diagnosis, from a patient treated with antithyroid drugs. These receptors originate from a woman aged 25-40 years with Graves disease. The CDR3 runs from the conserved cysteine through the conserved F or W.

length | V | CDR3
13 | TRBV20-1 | CSAVRQQAYEQYF
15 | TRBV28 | CASSVLGGTSRGYTF
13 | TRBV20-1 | CSAVPIGNTEAFF
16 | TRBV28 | CASSSPYGRSYNEQFF
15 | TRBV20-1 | CSASHPEPSTDTQYF
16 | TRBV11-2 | CASSLGGAVRVHEQYF
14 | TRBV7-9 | CASSTGQGGYEQYF
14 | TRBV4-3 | CASSQGITLEKLFF
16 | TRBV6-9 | CASSYDGLAGDNEQFF
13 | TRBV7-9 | CASSWGPYTEAFF
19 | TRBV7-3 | CASSLIPTGGQNPSTEAFF
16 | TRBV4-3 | CASSQDPLGYNSPLHF
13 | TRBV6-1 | CASSSLSNQPQHF
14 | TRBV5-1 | CASSATGQNTEAFF
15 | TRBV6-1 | CASRRGQGNTGELFF
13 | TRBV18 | CASSPTTNYGYTF
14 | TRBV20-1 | CSASAPRGDYEQYF
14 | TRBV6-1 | CASSRRGLTDTQYF
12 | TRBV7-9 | CASSFVTREQFF
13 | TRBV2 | CASSGDANYGYTF
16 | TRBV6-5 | CASSYSDSSYNSPLHF
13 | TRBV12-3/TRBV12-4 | CASCNFADSEQFF
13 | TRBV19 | CASSRGMTYEQYF
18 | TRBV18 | CASSPSRGTSAISETQYF
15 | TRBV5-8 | CASIDVGLGATEAFF
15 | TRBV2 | CASSEGTSIRQEQFF
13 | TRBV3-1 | CASRLAGIDEQFF
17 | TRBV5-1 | CASSLVPRGSGANVLTF
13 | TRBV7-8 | CASLWQGYTEAFF
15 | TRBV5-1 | CASSLEVPNTGELFF
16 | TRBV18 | CASSPAVASSGNTIYF
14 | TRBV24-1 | CATADGPVYNEQFF
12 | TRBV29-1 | CSVVQSSYEQYF
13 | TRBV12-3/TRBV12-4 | CASTRDPLNIQYF
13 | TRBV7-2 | CASSSFFSDTQYF
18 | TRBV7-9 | CASSSPVGGTEDSYGYTF
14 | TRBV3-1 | CASSHQGGFYGYTF
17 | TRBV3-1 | CASSPLAGGRPGYEQYF
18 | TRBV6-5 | CASSYPKTALLANEKLFF
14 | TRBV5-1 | CASSLGAGSGEQYF
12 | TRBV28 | CASSLHGQPQHF
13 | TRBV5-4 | CASSLRSDEKLFF
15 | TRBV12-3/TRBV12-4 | CASSPTTSGRKTQYF
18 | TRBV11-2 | CASSLGQSYRDSNQPQHF
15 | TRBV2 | CASSPVTTQGYEQYF
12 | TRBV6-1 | CASTTNMREQYF
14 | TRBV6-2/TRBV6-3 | CASSGPPYRNTIYF
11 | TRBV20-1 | CSALGQYEQYF
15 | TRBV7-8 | CASRRQGNQVDEQFF